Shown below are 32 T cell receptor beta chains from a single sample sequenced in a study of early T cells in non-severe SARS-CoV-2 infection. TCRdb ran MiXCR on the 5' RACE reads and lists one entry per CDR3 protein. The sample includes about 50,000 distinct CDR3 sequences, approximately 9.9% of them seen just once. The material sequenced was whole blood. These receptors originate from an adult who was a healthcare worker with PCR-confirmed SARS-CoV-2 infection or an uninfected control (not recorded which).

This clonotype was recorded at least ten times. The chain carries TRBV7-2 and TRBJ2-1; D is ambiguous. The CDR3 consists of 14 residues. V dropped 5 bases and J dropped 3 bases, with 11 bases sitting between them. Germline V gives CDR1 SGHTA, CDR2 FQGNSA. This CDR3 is CASSTTGVYNEQFF. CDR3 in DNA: TGTGCCAGCAGCACCACTGGCGTCTACAATGAGCAGTTCTTC.

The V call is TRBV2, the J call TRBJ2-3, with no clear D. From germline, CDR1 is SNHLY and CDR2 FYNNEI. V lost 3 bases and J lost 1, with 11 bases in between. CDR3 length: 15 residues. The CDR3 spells CASSELSSGTDTQYF. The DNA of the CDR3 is TGTGCCAGCAGTGAGCTCAGCTCAGGCACAGATACGCAGTATTTT.

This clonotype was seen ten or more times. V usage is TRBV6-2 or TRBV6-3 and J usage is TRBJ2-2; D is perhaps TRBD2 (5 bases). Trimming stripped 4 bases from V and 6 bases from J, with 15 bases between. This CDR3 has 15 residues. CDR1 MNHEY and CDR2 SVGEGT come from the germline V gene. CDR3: CASSSLTGLPGELFF. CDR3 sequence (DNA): TGTGCCAGCAGTTCACTCACCGGACTTCCCGGGGAGCTGTTTTTT.

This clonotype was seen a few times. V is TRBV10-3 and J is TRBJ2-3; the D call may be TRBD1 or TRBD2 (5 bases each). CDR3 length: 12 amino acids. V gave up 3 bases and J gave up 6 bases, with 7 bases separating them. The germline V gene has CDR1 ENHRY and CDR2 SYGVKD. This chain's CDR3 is CAISDGADTQYF. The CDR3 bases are TGTGCCATCAGTGACGGGGCCGATACGCAGTATTTT.

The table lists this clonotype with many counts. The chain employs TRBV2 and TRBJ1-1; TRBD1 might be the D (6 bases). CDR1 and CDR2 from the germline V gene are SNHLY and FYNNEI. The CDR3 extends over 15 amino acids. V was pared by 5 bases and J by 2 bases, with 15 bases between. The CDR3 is CASSNRRGSNTEAFF. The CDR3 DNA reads TGTGCCAGCAGTAACCGCAGGGGATCTAACACTGAAGCTTTCTTT.

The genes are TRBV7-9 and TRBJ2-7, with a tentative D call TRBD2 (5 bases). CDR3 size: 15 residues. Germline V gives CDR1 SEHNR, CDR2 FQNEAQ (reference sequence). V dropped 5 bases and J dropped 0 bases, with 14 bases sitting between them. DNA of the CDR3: TGTGCCAGCAGCCCCAGAGCGGAGCTCTCCTACGAGCAGTACTTC. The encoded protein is CASSPRAELSYEQYF.

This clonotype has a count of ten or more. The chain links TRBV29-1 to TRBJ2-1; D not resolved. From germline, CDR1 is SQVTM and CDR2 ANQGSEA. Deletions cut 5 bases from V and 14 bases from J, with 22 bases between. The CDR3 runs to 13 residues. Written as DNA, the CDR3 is TGCAGCGTTTATTCGTCATCCCCCTCCGAGGAGTTCTTC. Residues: CSVYSSSPSEEFF.

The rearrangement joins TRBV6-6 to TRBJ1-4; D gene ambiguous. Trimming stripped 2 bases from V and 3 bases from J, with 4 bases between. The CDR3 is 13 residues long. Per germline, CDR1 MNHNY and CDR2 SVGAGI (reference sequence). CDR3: CASSYGSNEKLFF. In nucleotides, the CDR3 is TGTGCCAGCAGTTACGGATCTAATGAAAAACTGTTTTTT.

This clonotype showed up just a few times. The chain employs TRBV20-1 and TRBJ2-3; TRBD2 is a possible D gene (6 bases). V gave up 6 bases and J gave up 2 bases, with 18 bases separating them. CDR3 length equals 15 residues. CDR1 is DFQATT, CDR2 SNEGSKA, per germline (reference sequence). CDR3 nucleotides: TGCAGTGCCTACAGCGGAGGGCCTGCCACAGATACGCAGTATTTT. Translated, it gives CSAYSGGPATDTQYF.

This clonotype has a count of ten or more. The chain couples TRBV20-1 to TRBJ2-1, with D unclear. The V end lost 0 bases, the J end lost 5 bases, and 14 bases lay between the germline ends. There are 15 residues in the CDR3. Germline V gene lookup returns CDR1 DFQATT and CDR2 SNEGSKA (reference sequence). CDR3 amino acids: CSARDYRRADNEQFF. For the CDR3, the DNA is TGCAGTGCTAGAGATTACCGGAGAGCAGACAATGAGCAGTTCTTC.

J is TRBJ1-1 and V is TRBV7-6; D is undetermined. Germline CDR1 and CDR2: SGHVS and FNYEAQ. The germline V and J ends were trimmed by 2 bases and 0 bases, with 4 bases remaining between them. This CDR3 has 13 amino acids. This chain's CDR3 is CASSLWMNTEAFF. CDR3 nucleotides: TGTGCCAGCAGCTTATGGATGAACACTGAAGCTTTCTTT.

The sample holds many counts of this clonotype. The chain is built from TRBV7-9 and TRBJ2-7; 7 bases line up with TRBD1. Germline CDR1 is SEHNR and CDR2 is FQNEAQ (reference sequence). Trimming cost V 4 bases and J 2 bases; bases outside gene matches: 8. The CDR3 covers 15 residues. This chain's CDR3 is CASSSGGMTTYEQYF. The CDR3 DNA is TGTGCCAGCAGCTCAGGGGGAATGACCACCTACGAGCAGTACTTC.

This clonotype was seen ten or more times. As DNA, the CDR3 is TGTGCCAGCAGCCTCGTCCCATCGACTTACACCGGGGAGCTGTTTTTT. It translates to CASSLVPSTYTGELFF. The chain recombines TRBV5-4 with TRBJ2-2; D gene uncertain. Germline CDR1 is SGHNT and CDR2 is YYREEE (reference sequence). Trimming cost V 4 bases and J 3 bases, with 16 bases left between them. This CDR3 is built from 16 residues.

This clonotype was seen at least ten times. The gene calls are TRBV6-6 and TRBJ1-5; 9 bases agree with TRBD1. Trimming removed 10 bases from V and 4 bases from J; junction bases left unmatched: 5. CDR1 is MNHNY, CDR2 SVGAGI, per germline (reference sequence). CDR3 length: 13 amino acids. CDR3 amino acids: CATDGTGNQPQHF. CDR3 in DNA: TGTGCCACCGACGGGACAGGGAATCAGCCCCAGCATTTT.

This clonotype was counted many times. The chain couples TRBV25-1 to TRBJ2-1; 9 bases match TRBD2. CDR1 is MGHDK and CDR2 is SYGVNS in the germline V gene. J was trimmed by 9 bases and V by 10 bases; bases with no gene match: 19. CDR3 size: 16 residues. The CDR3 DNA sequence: TGTGCCACCAGCTTGCGGTATGGCGGGAGGGCGAGTGAGCAGTTCTTC. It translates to CATSLRYGGRASEQFF.

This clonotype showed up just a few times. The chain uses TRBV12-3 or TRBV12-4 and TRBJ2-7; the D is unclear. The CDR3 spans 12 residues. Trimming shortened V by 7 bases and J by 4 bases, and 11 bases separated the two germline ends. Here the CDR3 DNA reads TGTGCCAGCACAAGGGAAGGTTACGAGCAGTACTTC. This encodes CASTREGYEQYF.

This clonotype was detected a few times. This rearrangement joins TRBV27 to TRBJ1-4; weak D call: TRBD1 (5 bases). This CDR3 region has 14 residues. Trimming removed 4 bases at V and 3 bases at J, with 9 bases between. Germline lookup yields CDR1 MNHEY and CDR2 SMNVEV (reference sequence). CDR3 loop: CASSWGVANEKLFF. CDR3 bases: TGTGCCAGCAGTTGGGGCGTAGCTAATGAAAAACTGTTTTTT.

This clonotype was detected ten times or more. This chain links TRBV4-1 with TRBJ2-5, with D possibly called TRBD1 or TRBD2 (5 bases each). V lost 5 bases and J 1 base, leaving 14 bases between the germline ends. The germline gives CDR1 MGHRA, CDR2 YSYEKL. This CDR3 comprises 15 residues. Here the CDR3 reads CASSRWQGAQETQYF. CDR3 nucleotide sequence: TGCGCCAGCAGCAGGTGGCAGGGAGCCCAAGAGACCCAGTACTTC.

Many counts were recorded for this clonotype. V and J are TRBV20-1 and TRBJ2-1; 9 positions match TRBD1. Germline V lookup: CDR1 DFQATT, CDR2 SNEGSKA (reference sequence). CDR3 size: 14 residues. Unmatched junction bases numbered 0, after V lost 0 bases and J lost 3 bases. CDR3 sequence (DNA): TGCAGTGCTAGAGAGACAGGGGGCTACAATGAGCAGTTCTTC. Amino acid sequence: CSARETGGYNEQFF.

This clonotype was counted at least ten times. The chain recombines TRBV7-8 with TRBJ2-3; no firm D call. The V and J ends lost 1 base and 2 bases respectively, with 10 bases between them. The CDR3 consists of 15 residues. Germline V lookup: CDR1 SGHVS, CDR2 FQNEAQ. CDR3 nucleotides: TGTGCCAGCAGCTTAGGTACTGTCAACACAGATACGCAGTATTTT. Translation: CASSLGTVNTDTQYF.

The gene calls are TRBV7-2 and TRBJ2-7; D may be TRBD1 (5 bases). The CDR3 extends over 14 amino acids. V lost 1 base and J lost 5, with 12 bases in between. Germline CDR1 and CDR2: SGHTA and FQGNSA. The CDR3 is CASSLVRGRDEQYF. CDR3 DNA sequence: TGTGCCAGCAGCTTAGTAAGGGGCCGCGACGAGCAGTACTTC.

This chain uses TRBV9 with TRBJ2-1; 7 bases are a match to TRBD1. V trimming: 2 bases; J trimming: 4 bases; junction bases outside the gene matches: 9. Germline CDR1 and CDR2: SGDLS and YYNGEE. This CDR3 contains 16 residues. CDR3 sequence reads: CASSVWAGGIYNEQFF. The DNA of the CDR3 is TGTGCCAGCAGCGTTTGGGCAGGGGGAATTTACAATGAGCAGTTCTTC.

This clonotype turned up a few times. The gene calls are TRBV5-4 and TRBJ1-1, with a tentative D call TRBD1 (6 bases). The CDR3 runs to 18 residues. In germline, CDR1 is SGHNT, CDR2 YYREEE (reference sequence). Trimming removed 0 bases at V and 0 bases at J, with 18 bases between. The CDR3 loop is CASSLGSARGHLNTEAFF. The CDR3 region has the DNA TGTGCCAGCAGCTTGGGATCGGCCAGGGGCCATTTGAACACTGAAGCTTTCTTT.

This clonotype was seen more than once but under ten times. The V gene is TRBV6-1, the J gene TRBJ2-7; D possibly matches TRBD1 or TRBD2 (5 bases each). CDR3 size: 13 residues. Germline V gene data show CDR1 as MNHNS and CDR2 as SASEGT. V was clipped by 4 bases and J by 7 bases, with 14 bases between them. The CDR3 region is CASSARVEREQYF. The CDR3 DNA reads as TGTGCCAGCAGTGCCAGGGTTGAGCGGGAGCAGTACTTC.

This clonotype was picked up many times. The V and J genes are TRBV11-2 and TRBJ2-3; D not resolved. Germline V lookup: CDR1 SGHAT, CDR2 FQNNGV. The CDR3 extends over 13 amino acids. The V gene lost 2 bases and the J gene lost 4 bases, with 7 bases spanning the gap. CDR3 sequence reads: CASSLPGADTQYF. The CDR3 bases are TGTGCCAGCAGCTTACCAGGTGCAGATACGCAGTATTTT.

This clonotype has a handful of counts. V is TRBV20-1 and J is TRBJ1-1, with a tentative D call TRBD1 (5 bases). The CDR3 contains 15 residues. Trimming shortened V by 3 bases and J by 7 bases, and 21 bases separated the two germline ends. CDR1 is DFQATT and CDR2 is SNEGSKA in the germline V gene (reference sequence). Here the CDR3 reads CSARKFDSQRGEAFF. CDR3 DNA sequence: TGCAGTGCTAGGAAGTTTGACAGCCAGCGGGGTGAAGCTTTCTTT.

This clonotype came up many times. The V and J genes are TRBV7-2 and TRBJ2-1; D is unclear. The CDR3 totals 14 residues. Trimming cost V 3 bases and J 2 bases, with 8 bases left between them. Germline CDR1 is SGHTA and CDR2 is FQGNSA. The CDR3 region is CASSFGRTYNEQFF. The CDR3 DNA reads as TGTGCCAGCAGCTTCGGCAGAACCTACAATGAGCAGTTCTTC.

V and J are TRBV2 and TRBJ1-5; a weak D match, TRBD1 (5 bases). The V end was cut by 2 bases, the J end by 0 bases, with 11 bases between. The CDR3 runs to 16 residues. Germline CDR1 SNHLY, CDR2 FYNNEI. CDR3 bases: TGTGCCAGCAGTGAAAGGGCAGGACATAGCAATCAGCCCCAGCATTTT. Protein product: CASSERAGHSNQPQHF.

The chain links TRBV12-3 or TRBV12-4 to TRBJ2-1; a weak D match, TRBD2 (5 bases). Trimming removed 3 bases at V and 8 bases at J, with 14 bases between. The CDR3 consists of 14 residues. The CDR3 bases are TGTGCCAGCAGTTTCAGCGGCAATAGGGATGAGCAGTTCTTC. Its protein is CASSFSGNRDEQFF.

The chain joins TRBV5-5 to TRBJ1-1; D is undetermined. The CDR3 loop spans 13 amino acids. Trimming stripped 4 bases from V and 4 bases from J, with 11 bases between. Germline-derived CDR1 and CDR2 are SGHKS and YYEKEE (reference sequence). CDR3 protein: CASSQLSVTEAFF. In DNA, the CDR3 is TGTGCCAGCAGCCAGCTGTCGGTCACTGAAGCTTTCTTT.

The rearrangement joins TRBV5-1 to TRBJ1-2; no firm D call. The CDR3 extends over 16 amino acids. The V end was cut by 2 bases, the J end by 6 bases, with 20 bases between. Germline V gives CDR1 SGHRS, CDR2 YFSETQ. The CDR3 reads CASSFHVRAGVHGYTF. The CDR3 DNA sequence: TGCGCCAGCAGCTTCCACGTACGAGCGGGTGTTCATGGCTACACCTTC.

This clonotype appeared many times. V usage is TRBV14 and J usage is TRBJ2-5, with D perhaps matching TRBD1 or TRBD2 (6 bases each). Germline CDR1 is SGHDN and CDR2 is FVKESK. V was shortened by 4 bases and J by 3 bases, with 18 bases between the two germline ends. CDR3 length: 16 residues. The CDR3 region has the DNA TGTGCCAGCAGCCCCACTCGACAGGAGGGGAAAGAGACCCAGTACTTC. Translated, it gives CASSPTRQEGKETQYF.